This entry features one T cell receptor beta chain sequence. J was trimmed by 5 bases and V by 8 bases; bases with no gene match: 5. In germline, CDR1 is SQVTM, CDR2 ANQGSEA. The CDR3 consists of 11 residues. This sample is drawn from a study of Graves' ophthalmopathy and Graves' hyperthyroidism. The authors amplified TCR beta CDR3 regions from RNA transcripts. Investigators did first-round RT-PCR with HTBI primers, then second-round multiplex PCR. Each CDR3 protein is one row after TCRdb ran MiXCR on the multiplex PCR reads. Altogether 580,000 or so distinct CDR3 sequences are present, about 40% being singletons, with the ten largest covering about 4.1%.

Sequencing was performed on peripheral blood or thyroid tissue (not recorded which). J is TRBJ1-2 and V is TRBV29-1; 7 nucleotides align to TRBD1. This clonotype was sampled from an adult man with Graves' hyperthyroidism. The CDR3 sequence: CSLKTGYGYTF. CDR3 coding DNA: TGCAGCCTCAAGACAGGGTATGGCTACACCTTC.